The T cell receptor (beta chain) described here comes from a study of blood T cell repertoires in COVID-19. As for the study in general: Collection of acute and convalescent COVID-19 samples took place in the United States, Italy and Spain. Sample material is recorded as cDNA or gDNA derived from T cells, B-cell-depleted T cells, or PBMCs.

The germline V gene encodes CDR1 LGHDT and CDR2 YNNKEL (reference sequence). Trimming removed 4 bases from V and 3 bases from J, with 15 bases in between. There are 16 residues in the CDR3. Authors' analysis steps: Nucleated cell counts were estimated from reference gene primer amplification. Clones were sequenced by immunoSEQ multiplex PCR, and TCRdb holds only the in-frame ones, with some missing. V, J and clone size are taken as reported in that table, and D and trimming were inferred from the DNA itself. This sample has about 240,000 clones; roughly 80% occur once, and the top ten carry over 8%. Sample: peripheral blood. This TCR was sampled from a woman over 75 with acute or convalescent COVID-19. The chain uses TRBV3-1 (or the pseudogene TRBV3-2) and TRBJ2-2; tentative D call: TRBD2 (6 bases). CDR3 sequence reads: CASSLRYGGHTGELFF. The CDR3 nucleotides read TGTGCCAGCAGCCTACGCTACGGGGGACACACCGGGGAGCTGTTTTTT.